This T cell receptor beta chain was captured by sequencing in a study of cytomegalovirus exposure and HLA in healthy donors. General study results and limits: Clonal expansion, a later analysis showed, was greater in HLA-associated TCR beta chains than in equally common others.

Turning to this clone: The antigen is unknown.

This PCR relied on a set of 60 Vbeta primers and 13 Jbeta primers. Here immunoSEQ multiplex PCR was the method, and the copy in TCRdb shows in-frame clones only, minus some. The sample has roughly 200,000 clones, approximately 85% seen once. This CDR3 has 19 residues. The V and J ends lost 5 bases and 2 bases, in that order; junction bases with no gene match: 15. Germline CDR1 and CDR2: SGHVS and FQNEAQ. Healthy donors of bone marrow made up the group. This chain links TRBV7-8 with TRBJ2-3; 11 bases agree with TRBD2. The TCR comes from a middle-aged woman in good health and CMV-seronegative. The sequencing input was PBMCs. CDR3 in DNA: TGTGCCAGCAGCAACCCCGGGACTAGCGGAGGGGGAAACACAGATACGCAGTATTTT. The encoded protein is CASSNPGTSGGGNTDTQYF.